This TCR beta chain was captured in a study of blood T cells in healthy people across ages (dated by TCRdb to between 2014 and 2017). Study-level background: In model experiments, template switching captured roughly one uniquely barcoded TCR beta cDNA molecule for every two T cells. Two additional independent replicas of 1 million unique cDNA reads from the same blood draw were analyzed for two donors (one aged 18 to 29 and one aged 80 or older). Four age groups were formed from the donors: young (average about 15 years), middle-aged (around 39), aged (under 70) and long-lived (about 75). To track age-related changes in TCR beta repertoire diversity, the study relied on deep sequencing normalized with unique cDNA molecular identifiers. Overall results and qualifications from the work: Compared with the aged group, the long-lived group had more naive CD4+ T cells, fewer expanded clones and increased TCR diversity, a pattern suggesting age selection. Conclusive comparison of naive and antigen-experienced compartments was prevented by the profiling of bulk unsorted PBMCs. Estimates of total diversity based on one million sequenced T cells were regarded as lower bounds and as underestimates. The CMV infection status of donors was not known, potentially confounding age-related changes in expanded clonotypes. Observed TCR beta diversity per million T cells fell roughly linearly with age, and a significant reduction was already apparent by age about 38. A strong correlation was found between observed TCR beta diversity and the percentage of naive T cells measured by flow cytometry.

Libraries were made using 5' RACE. Sequencing was performed on an Illumina HiSeq 2500. A second PCR of roughly 7 to 11 cycles was performed with a sample-barcoded 5' primer and a J-beta primer mix. Each TCR beta cDNA molecule received a unique molecular identifier from a template-switch 5' adaptor carrying 12 random nucleotides. Each sample yielded at least 3 million CDR3-containing paired-end reads. The Mint cDNA synthesis kit, primed by a TRBC-specific oligonucleotide, was used to synthesize first-strand cDNA from all RNA. Following uracil-DNA glycosylase treatment, a first 18-cycle PCR with universal primers M1SS and BC2_uni_R was performed on all cDNA. Concerning the study's data processing: For normalization, 1 million high-quality reads were randomly selected from each sample, with every read carrying a distinct molecular identifier. Reads with shared molecular identifiers were discarded instead of being binned into consensus sequences. MiTCR, run with a Q25 quality threshold and the strictest error-elimination algorithm, handled CDR3 identification, clonotype clustering and error correction. Lower-bound total TCR beta diversity was estimated with a nonparametric unseen species model using Euler transformation. TCRdb's own reprocessing of the public reads used fastp at Q25 and MiXCR and kept productive beta chains. Every entry covers one CDR3 protein and lists the most common genes and DNA from its rows. The V and J calls were not made by the authors but by TCRdb's processing. This sample holds over 450,000 distinct CDR3 sequences; 24% were observed only once. The top ten clones comprise around 10% of the sample.

This clonotype was found a few times. What this receptor recognizes is not known. The sample holds no much larger clone one base away, and base qualities are not on file. Inclusive of the bounding cysteine and phenylalanine, the CDR3 is 15 residues long. CDR3 DNA is the only sequence kept; it has 45 bases, read in frame from the first base. Compared with germline, V lacks 5 bases and J lacks 7 bases; bases without a gene match: 10. The 35 to 40 donors, aged about 6 to 95 years, were systemically healthy Caucasian individuals from Russia. Each donor gave 8 to 10 milliliters of peripheral blood, collected into EDTA-treated Vacutainer tubes. Ficoll-Paque density-gradient centrifugation was used to isolate PBMCs, with at least 6 million obtained per sample. Trizol reagent was used to extract total RNA from the PBMCs, yielding at least 6 micrograms per sample. Naive CD45RAhigh/CD27high T cell percentages were measured by flow cytometry on a PBMC aliquot from every donor.

These records were also assigned to another study, of T cells of mothers and their children. The second study reports: Nine systemically healthy Caucasian individuals, comprising three mothers and their six children, were included as donors. cDNA synthesis consumed the entire amount of extracted RNA, loaded at around 1.4 ug RNA in each 15 ul reaction. In the second PCR, the M1S primer added sample barcodes and 2-4 random nucleotides. Each mother yielded over 9.5 million TCR beta CDR3 reads and each child about 3 million reads. In both related and unrelated pairs, thymic selection shapes the output of TCR recombination in a similar way, with inherited differences having only a minor effect. Normalized repertoire overlap in related mother-child pairs was always slightly higher than in unrelated mother-child pairs, but the difference was never significant. No persistent microchimeric T cell clones were detected, at a sensitivity of roughly 100 clones per million clonotypes. The study used deep NGS to compare TCR beta repertoires of mothers and children, seeking features distinguishing related mother-child pairs from unrelated individuals. Mothers averaged roughly 40 +/- 4 years of age and children averaged around 10 +/- 4 years. After adapters were ligated using NEBNext reagents, the libraries underwent 100+100 nt paired-end sequencing on an Illumina HiSeq 2000. Mother and child libraries were prepared a month apart and sequenced in separate runs to prevent cross-contamination. For each donor, between roughly 500,000 and 2,200,000 distinct TCR beta clonotypes were identified. Naive TCR beta clonotypes were estimated from low-frequency clonotypes matched to each donor's FACS-determined naive share, without sorting.

The V and J segments used are TRBV12-3 or TRBV12-4 and TRBJ1-5, and 8 bases in between align with TRBD1. Sequencing input: blood. The receptor was derived from a boy aged 5-17 years in good health. Here is the DNA: TGTGCCAGCAGTCGACAGGGGTTTATTAACCAGCCCCAGCATTTT. It translates as CASSRQGFINQPQHF.